This T cell receptor (beta chain) originates from a study of a mutant IDH1 vaccine in newly diagnosed glioma. Study-wide results and caveats: Vaccine-induced responses were seen in about 95% of patients, spanning several MHC alleles.

The germline V gene encodes CDR1 SGHKS and CDR2 YYEKEE (reference sequence). CDR3 size: 15 residues. The V segment lost 4 bases and the J segment 3 bases; nucleotides outside the gene matches: 6. As to this clone: Its cognate antigen is unknown.

Time point denoted: week 11, during vaccination. A single vaccine dose contained 300 ug of mutant IDH1 20-mer peptide, and topical imiquimod was used with it. Using immunoSEQ multiplex PCR, the repertoire was profiled, and TCRdb retains in-frame clones only, with some absent. The data show roughly 130,000 clones, just under 80% seen once. The sample here was PBMCs, taken from a glioma patient whose treatment included an IDH1 peptide vaccine. The gene calls are TRBV5-5 and TRBJ2-2; 7 bases match TRBD1. This TCR was recovered from a man aged 40-50 years with glioma. The CDR3 sequence: CASSPRQGYTGELFF. The CDR3 region has the DNA TGTGCCAGCAGCCCCAGACAGGGTTACACCGGGGAGCTGTTTTTT.